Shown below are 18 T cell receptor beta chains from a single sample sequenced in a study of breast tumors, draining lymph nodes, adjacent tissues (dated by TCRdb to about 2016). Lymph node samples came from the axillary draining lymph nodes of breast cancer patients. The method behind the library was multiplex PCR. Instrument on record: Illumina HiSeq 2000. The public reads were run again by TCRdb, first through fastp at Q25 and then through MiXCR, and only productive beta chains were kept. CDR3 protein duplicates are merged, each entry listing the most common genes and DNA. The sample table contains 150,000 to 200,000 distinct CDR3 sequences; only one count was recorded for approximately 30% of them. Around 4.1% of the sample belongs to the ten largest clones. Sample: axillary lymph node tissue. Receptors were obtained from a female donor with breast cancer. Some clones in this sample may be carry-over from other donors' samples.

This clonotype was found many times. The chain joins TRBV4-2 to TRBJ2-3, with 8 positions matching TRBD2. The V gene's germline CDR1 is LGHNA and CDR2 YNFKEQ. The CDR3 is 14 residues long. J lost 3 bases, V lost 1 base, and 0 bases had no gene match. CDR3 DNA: TGTGCCAGCAGCCAAGCGGGGGGGACAGATACGCAGTATTTT. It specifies CASSQAGGTDTQYF.

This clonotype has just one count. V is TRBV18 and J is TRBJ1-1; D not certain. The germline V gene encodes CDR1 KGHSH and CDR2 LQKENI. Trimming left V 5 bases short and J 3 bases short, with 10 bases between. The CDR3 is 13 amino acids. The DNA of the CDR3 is TGTGCCAGCTCATTGAGAGGAGACACTGAAGCTTTCTTT. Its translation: CASSLRGDTEAFF.

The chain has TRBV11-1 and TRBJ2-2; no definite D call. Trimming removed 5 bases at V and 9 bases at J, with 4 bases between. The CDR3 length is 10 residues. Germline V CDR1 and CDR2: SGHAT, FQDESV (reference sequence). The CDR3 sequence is CASSRRELFF. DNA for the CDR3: TGTGCCAGCAGCCGACGGGAGCTGTTTTTT.

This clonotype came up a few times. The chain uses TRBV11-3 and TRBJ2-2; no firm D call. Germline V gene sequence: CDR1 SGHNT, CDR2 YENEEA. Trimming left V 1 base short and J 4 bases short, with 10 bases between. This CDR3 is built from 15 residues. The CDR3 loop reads CASSLAGSTTGELFF. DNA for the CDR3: TGTGCCAGCAGCTTAGCAGGATCGACCACCGGGGAGCTGTTTTTT.

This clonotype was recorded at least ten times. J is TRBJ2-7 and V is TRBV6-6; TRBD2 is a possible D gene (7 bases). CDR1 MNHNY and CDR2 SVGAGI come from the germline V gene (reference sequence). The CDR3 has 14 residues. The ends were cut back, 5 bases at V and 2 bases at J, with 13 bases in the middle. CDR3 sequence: CASSMGGLAYEQYF. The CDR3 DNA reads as TGTGCCAGCAGTATGGGGGGGCTTGCCTACGAGCAGTACTTC.

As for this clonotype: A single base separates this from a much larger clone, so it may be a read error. As DNA, the CDR3 is TGTGCCAGCAGCAGGGGGTCCTTCAATGAGCAGTTCTTC. Residues: CASSRGSFNEQFF. The V call is TRBV5-6, the J call TRBJ2-1, with a possible D match to TRBD1 (6 bases). The CDR3 runs 13 residues. In germline, CDR1 is SGHDT, CDR2 YYEEEE.

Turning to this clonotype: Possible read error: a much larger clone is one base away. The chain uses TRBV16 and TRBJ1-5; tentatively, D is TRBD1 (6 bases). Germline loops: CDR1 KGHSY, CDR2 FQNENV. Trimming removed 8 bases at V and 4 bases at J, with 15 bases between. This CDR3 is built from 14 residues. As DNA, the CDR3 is TGTGCCAGCGGCCGTGCCCAGGGGAATCAGCCCCAGCATTTT. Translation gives CASGRAQGNQPQHF. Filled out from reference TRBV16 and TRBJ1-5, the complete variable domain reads GEEVAQTPKHLVRGEGQKAKLYCAPIKGHSYVFWYQQVLKNEFKFLISFQNENVFDETGMPKERFSAKCLPNSPCSLEIQATKLEDSAVYFCASGRAQGNQPQHFGDGTRLSIL.

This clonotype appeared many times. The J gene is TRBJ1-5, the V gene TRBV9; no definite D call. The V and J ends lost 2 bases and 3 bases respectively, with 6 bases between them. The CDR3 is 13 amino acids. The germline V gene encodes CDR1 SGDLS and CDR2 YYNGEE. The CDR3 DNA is TGTGCCAGCAGCGTTACAGCCAATCAGCCCCAGCATTTT. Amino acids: CASSVTANQPQHF.

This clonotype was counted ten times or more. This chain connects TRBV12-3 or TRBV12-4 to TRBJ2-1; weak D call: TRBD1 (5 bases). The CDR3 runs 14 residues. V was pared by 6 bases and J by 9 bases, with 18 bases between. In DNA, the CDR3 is TGTGCCAGCAGCTATCAAGACAGTTTCCGTGAGCAGTTCTTC. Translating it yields CASSYQDSFREQFF.

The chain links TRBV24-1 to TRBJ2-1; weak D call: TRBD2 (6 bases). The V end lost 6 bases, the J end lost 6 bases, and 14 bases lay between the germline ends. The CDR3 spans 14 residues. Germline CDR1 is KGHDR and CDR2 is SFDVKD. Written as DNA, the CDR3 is TGTGCCACCAGTCGATATAGCGGCGTCAATGAGCAGTTCTTC. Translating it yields CATSRYSGVNEQFF.

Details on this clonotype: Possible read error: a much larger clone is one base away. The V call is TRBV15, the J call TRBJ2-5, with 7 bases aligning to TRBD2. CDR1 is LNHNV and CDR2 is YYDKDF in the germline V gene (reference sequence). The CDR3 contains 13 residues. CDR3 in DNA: TGTGCCACCAGCGGGAGGGCCGGGGAGACCCAGTGCTTC. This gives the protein CATSGRAGETQCF.

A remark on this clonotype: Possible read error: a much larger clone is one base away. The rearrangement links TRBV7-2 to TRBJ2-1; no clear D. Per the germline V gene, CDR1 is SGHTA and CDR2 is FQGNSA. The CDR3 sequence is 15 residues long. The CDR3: CACSLGGLPYNEQFF. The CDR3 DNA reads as TGTGCCTGCAGCTTAGGTGGGCTGCCCTACAATGAGCAGTTCTTC. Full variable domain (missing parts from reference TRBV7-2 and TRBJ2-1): GAGVSQSPSNKVTEKGKDVELRCDPISGHTALYWYRQSLGQGLEFLIYFQGNSAPDKSGLPSDRFSAERTGGSVSTLTIQRTQQEDSAVYLCACSLGGLPYNEQFFGPGTRLTVL.

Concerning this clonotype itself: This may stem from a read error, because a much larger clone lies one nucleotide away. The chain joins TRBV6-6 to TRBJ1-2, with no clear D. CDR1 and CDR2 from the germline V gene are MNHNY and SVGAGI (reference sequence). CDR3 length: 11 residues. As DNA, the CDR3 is TGTGCCAGCGGGCAGATTAATGGCTGCACCTTC. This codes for CASGQINGCTF.

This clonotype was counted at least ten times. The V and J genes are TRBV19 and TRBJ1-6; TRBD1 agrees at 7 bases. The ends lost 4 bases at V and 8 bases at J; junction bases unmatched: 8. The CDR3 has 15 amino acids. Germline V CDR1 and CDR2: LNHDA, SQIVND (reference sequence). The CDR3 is CASSTGGTVDSPLHF. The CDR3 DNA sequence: TGTGCCAGTAGTACAGGGGGGACAGTTGATTCACCCCTCCACTTT.

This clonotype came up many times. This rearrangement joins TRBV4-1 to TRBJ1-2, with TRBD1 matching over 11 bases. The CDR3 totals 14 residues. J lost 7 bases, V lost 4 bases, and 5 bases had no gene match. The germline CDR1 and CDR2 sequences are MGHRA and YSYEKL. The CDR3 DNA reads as TGCGCCAGCAGCCTACGGGACAGGGGGTTTGGCTACACCTTC. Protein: CASSLRDRGFGYTF.

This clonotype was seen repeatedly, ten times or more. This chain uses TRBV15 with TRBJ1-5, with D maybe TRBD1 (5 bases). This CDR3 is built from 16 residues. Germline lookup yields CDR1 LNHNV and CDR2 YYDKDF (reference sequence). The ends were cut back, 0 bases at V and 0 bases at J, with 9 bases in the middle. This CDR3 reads CATSRDKGNSNQPQHF. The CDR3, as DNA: TGTGCCACCAGCAGAGATAAGGGGAATAGCAATCAGCCCCAGCATTTT. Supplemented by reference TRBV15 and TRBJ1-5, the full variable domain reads DAMVIQNPRYQVTQFGKPVTLSCSQTLNHNVMYWYQQKSSQAPKLLFHYYDKDFNNEADTPDNFQSRRPNTSFCFLDIRSPGLGDTAMYLCATSRDKGNSNQPQHFGDGTRLSIL.

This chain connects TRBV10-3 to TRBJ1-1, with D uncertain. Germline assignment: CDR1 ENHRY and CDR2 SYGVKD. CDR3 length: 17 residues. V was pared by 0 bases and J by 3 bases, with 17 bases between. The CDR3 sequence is CAISESFSGERDTEAFF. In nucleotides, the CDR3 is TGTGCCATCAGTGAGTCATTTTCCGGGGAAAGGGACACTGAAGCTTTCTTT.

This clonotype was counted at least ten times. CDR3 nucleotides: TGTGCCAGCAGCTTAGGTGTGATAAGGGGGTCAACTAACTATGGCTACACCTTC. This encodes CASSLGVIRGSTNYGYTF. V usage is TRBV7-2 and J usage is TRBJ1-2, with a tentative D call TRBD1 (6 bases). CDR1 and CDR2 from the germline V gene are SGHTA and FQGNSA. The CDR3 spans 18 residues. The V end lost 1 base, the J end lost 0 bases, and 18 bases lay between the germline ends.